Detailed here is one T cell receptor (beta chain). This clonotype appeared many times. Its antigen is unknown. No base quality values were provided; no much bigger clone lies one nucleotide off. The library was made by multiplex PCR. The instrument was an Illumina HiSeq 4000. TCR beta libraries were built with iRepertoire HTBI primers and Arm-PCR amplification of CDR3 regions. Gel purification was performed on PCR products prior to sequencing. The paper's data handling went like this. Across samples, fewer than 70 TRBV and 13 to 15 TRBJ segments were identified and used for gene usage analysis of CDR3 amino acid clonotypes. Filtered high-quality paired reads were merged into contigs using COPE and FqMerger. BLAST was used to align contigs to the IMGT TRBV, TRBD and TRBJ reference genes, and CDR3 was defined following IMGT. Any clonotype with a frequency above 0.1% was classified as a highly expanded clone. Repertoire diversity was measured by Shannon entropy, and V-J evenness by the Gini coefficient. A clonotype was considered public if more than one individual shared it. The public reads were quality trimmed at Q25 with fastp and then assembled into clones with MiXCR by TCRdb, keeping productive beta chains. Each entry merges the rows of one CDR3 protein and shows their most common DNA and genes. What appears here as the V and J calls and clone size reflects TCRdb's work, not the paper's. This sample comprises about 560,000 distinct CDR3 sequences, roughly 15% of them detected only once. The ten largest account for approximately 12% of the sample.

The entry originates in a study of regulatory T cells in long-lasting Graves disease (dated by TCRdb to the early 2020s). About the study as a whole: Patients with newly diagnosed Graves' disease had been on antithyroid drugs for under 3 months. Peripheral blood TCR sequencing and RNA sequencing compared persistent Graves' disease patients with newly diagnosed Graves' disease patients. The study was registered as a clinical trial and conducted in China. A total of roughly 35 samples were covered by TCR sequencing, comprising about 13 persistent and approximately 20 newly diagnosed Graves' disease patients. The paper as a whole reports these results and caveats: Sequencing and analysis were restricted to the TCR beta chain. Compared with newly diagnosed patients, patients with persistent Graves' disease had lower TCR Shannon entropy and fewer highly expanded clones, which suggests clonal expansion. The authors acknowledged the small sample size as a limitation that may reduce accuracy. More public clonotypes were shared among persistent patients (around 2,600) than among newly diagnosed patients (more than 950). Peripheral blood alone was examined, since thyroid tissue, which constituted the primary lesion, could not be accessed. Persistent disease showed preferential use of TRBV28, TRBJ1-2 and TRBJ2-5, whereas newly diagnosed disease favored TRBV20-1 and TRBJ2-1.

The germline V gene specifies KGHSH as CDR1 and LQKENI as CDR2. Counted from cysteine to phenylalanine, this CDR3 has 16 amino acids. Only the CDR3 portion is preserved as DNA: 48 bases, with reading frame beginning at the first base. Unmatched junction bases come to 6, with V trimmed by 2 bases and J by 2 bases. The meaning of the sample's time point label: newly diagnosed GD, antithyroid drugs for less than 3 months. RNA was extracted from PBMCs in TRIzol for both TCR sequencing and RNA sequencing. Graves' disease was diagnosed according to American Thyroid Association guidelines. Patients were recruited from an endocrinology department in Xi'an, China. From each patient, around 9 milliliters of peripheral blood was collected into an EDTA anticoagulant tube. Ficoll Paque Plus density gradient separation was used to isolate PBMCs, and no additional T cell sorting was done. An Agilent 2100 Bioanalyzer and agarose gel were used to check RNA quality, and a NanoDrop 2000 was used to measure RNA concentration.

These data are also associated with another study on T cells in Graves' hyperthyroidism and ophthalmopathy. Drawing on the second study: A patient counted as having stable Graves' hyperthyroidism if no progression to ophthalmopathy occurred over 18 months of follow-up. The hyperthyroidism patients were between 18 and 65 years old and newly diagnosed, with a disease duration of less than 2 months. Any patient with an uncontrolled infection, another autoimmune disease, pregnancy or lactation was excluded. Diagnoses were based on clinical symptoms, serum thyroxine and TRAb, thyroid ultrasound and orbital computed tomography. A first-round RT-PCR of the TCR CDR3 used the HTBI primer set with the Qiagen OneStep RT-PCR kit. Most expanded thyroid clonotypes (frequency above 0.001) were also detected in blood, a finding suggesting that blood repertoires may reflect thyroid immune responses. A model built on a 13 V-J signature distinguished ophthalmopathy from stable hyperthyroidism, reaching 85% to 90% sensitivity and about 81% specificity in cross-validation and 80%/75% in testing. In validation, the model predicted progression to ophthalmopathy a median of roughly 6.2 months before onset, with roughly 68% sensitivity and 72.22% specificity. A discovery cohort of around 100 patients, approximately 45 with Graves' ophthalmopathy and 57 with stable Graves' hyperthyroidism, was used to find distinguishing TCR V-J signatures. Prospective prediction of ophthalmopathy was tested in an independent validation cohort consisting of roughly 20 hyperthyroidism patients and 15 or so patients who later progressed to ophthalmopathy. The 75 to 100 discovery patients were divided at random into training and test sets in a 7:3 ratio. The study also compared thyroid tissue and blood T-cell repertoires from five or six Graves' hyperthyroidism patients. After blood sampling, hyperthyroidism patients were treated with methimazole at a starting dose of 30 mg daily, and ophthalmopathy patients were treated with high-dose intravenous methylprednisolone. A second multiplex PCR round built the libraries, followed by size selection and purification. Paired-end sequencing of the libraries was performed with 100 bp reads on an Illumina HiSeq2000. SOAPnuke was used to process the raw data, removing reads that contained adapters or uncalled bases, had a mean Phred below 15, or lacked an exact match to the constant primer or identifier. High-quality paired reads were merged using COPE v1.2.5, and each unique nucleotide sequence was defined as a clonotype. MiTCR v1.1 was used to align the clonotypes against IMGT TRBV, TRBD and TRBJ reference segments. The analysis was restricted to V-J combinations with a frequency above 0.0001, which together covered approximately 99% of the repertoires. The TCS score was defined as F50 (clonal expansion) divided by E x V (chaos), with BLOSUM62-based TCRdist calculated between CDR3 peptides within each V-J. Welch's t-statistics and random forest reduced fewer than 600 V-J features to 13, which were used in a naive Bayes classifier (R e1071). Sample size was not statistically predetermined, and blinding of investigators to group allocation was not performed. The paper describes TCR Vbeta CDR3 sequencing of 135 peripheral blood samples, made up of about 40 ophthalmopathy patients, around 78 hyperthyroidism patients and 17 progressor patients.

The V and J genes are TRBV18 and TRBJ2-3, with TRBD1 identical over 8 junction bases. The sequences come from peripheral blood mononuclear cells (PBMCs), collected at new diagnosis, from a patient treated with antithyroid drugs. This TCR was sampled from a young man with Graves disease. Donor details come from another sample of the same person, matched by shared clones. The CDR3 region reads CASSPTGTGLTDTQYF. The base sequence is TGTGCCAGCTCACCAACCGGGACAGGACTCACAGATACGCAGTATTTT.